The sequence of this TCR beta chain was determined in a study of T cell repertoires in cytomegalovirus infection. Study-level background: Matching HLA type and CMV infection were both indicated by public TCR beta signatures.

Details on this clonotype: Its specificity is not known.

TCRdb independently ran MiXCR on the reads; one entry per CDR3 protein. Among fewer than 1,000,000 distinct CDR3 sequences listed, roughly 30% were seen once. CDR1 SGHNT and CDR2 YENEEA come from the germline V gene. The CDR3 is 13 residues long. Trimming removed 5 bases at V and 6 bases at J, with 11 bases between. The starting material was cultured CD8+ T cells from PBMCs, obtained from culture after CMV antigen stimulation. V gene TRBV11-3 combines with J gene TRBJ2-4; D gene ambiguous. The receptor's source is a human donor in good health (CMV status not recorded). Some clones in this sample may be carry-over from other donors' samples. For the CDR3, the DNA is TGTGCCAGCAGCCCCCCCTCGACAAACATTCAGTACTTC. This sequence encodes CASSPPSTNIQYF.